This T cell receptor beta chain was identified in a study of T cells in Graves' hyperthyroidism and ophthalmopathy. V was pared by 4 bases and J by 1 base, with 12 bases between. Germline CDR1 reads SGHRS; CDR2 reads YFSETQ. CDR3 length: 14 residues. Amplification yielded TCR beta CDR3 regions, with RNA transcripts as the source. Primed by the HTBI set, a first-round RT-PCR was run on the TCR CDR3. TCRdb re-derived calls from the multiplex PCR reads in MiXCR, one entry per CDR3 protein. The data contain about 840,000 distinct CDR3 sequences, around 39% of them seen just once; the ten biggest clones take up roughly 8.3%. Newly diagnosed hyperthyroidism patients aged 18 to 65 years had disease lasting under 2 months.

The receptor was derived from a man between 18 and 35 years old with Graves' hyperthyroidism. The rearrangement uses TRBV5-1 and TRBJ2-7; a weak D match, TRBD2 (6 bases). The sequencing input was blood. CDR3: CASSLSSESYEQYF. The CDR3 nucleotides read TGCGCCAGCAGCCTTTCTAGCGAATCCTACGAGCAGTACTTC.